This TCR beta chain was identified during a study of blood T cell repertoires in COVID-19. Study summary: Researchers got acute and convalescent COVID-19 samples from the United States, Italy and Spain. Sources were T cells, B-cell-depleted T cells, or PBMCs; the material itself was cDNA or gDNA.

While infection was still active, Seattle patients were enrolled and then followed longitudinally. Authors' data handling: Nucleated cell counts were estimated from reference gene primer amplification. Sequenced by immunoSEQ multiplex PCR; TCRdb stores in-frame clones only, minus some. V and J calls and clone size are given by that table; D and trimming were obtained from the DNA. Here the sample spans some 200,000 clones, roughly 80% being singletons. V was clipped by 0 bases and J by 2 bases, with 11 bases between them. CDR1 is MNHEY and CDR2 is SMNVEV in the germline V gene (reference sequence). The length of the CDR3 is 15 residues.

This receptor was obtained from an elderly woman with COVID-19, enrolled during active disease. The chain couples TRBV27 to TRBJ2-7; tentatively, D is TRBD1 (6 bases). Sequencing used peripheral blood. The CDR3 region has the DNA TGTGCCAGCAGTTTATCTGCAGGGGCCCCCTACGAGCAGTACTTC. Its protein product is CASSLSAGAPYEQYF.